One and the same sample provided the 24 T cell receptor beta chains below, sequenced in a study of blood T cell repertoires in COVID-19. Measured with immunoSEQ multiplex PCR; TCRdb has only the in-frame clones, and not every one. Among some 150,000 clones, roughly 80% were seen once, and the ten largest hold 3.5% to 4.5%. Sequencing was carried out using peripheral blood. The source is a woman aged 60-70 years with acute or convalescent COVID-19.

The rearrangement links TRBV30 to TRBJ1-5; 9 bases match TRBD1. Trimming removed 2 bases from V and 4 bases from J; junction bases left unmatched: 3. CDR1 is GTSNPN and CDR2 is SVGIG in the germline V gene (reference sequence). The CDR3 runs to 14 residues. This CDR3 reads CAWSPGQGNQPQHF. CDR3 DNA sequence: TGTGCCTGGAGTCCGGGACAGGGTAATCAGCCCCAGCATTTT. Full variable domain (outside the CDR3, taken from reference TRBV30 and TRBJ1-5): SQTIHQWPATLVQPVGSPLSLECTVEGTSNPNLYWYRQAAGRGLQLLFYSVGIGQISSEVPQNLSASRPQDRQFILSSKKLLLSDSGFYLCAWSPGQGNQPQHFGDGTRLSIL.

The chain is built from TRBV28 and TRBJ1-4; tentatively, D is TRBD1 (5 bases). The germline V gene has CDR1 MDHEN and CDR2 SYDVKM. CDR3 length: 16 amino acids. The V gene lost 5 bases and the J gene lost 8 bases, with 21 bases spanning the gap. The CDR3 here is CASSDPRGTQAEKLFF. The CDR3 DNA reads TGTGCCAGCAGTGACCCACGGGGGACCCAAGCGGAAAAACTGTTTTTT.

This chain connects TRBV15 to TRBJ2-7, with TRBD1 as a possible D gene (5 bases). The CDR3 covers 15 residues. Trimming stripped 1 base from V and 1 base from J, with 11 bases between. CDR1 LNHNV and CDR2 YYDKDF come from the germline V gene (reference sequence). This CDR3 is CATSRAAPGSYEQYF. The DNA for the CDR3 is TGTGCCACCAGCAGAGCAGCCCCAGGGTCCTACGAGCAGTACTTC.

This clone was detected once. The chain employs TRBV7-8 and TRBJ1-1; 8 bases map to TRBD1. The CDR3 has 12 amino acids. Trimming took 5 bases from V and 11 from J; bases not matched to a gene: 7. Per the germline V gene, CDR1 is SGHVS and CDR2 is FQNEAQ. CDR3 residues: CASSPGQGGAFF. In nucleotides, the CDR3 is TGTGCCAGCAGCCCCGGACAGGGAGGGGCTTTCTTT.

This clone was picked up one time. This chain joins TRBV13 and TRBJ1-1, with D unresolved. The V end was cut by 5 bases, the J end by 1 base, with 14 bases between. The CDR3 runs 15 residues. Per germline, CDR1 PRHDT and CDR2 FYEKMQ (reference sequence). CDR3 sequence (DNA): TGTGCCAGCAGCCCAACGGTTTCCCGGAACACTGAAGCTTTCTTT. Encoded protein: CASSPTVSRNTEAFF.

The chain carries TRBV3-1 (or the pseudogene TRBV3-2) and TRBJ2-7; TRBD2 matches at 13 bases. The CDR3 is 20 residues long. The V gene's germline CDR1 is LGHDT and CDR2 YNNKEL (reference sequence). After removal of 0 bases from V and 4 bases from J, the junction contained 15 bases not matched to a gene. In DNA, the CDR3 is TGTGCCAGCAGCCAAGAGAACATACGGGGTCTGACTAGCGGGAGGTACGAGCAGTACTTC. It codes for CASSQENIRGLTSGRYEQYF.

This clone was seen only once. The V call is TRBV18, the J call TRBJ2-1, with TRBD2 identical over 8 bases. This CDR3 is 16 amino acids long. The germline gives CDR1 KGHSH, CDR2 LQKENI. Losses at the gene ends were 3 bases for V and 1 base for J; bases not matched to a gene: 5. For the CDR3, the DNA is TGTGCCAGCTCACCCGAACTAGCGGAATCCTACAATGAGCAGTTCTTC. This codes for CASSPELAESYNEQFF.

The V gene is TRBV27, the J gene TRBJ2-3; 7 bases are a match to TRBD2. V lost 4 bases, J lost 5 bases, and 12 bases stayed unmatched. CDR3 length: 16 amino acids. Germline-derived CDR1 and CDR2 are MNHEY and SMNVEV (reference sequence). CDR3 sequence: CASSYRPGRYQDTQYF. Here the CDR3 DNA reads TGTGCCAGCAGTTACCGCCCCGGGAGGTACCAAGATACGCAGTATTTT.

This chain connects TRBV2 to TRBJ1-2; 9 bases align to TRBD1. V lost 4 bases, J lost 8 bases, and 17 bases stayed unmatched. The CDR3 totals 17 residues. The germline gives CDR1 SNHLY, CDR2 FYNNEI. CDR3 nucleotide sequence: TGTGCCAGCAGTGTCGGGACAGGGAGTAGTGCTTTGAGGGGCTACACCTTC. It codes for CASSVGTGSSALRGYTF.

The V and J genes are TRBV6-1 and TRBJ2-1; D might be TRBD1 (5 bases). This CDR3 is built from 16 residues. Trimming pared 6 bases from V and 0 bases from J, leaving 15 bases between. CDR1 and CDR2 from the germline V gene are MNHNS and SASEGT. CDR3 region: CASREQQAISYNEQFF. The DNA for the CDR3 is TGTGCCAGCAGAGAACAACAGGCTATCTCCTACAATGAGCAGTTCTTC.

This rearrangement joins TRBV28 to TRBJ1-2; D gene uncertain. Trimming took off 2 bases at V and 8 bases at J, with 12 bases between the two ends. CDR1 is MDHEN and CDR2 is SYDVKM in the germline V gene. The CDR3 loop spans 13 amino acids. CDR3 residues: CASSLRQVSGYTF. CDR3 DNA sequence: TGTGCCAGCAGTTTACGGCAGGTATCCGGCTACACCTTC.

V is TRBV9 and J is TRBJ1-4; maybe TRBD1 (5 bases). V was shortened by 0 bases and J by 8 bases, with 14 bases between the two germline ends. The CDR3 length is 15 residues. CDR1 and CDR2 from the germline V gene are SGDLS and YYNGEE. The DNA for the CDR3 is TGTGCCAGCAGCGTAGATTTGGGGACTTCGGAAAAACTGTTTTTT. The encoded protein is CASSVDLGTSEKLFF.

V and J are TRBV7-2 and TRBJ1-3, with D perhaps matching TRBD1 (5 bases). The CDR3 contains 17 residues. Germline-derived CDR1 and CDR2 are SGHTA and FQGNSA. Trimming took off 1 base at V and 0 bases at J, with 13 bases between the two ends. DNA for the CDR3: TGTGCCAGCAGCTTAGACGTCCCCGGGGGCTCTGGAAACACCATATATTTT. Encoded protein: CASSLDVPGGSGNTIYF.

This sequence joins TRBV29-1 and TRBJ1-4; TRBD1 is a possible D gene (5 bases). Germline lookup yields CDR1 SQVTM and CDR2 ANQGSEA. This CDR3 comprises 14 residues. V gave up 6 bases and J gave up 4 bases, with 15 bases separating them. Here the CDR3 reads CSVRSGRGNEKLFF. Written as DNA, the CDR3 is TGCAGCGTCCGCTCAGGGCGGGGTAATGAAAAACTGTTTTTT. The variable domain in full, completed from reference TRBV29-1 and TRBJ1-4, reads SAVISQKPSRDICQRGTSLTIQCQVDSQVTMMFWYRQQPGQSLTLIATANQGSEATYESGFVIDKFPISRPNLTFSTLTVSNMSPEDSSIYLCSVRSGRGNEKLFFGSGTQLSVL.

The chain employs TRBV7-2 and TRBJ1-1; D might be TRBD1 (6 bases). The CDR3 is made up of 15 amino acids. Germline CDR1 SGHTA, CDR2 FQGNSA. Trimming took off 5 bases at V and 0 bases at J, with 13 bases between the two ends. The DNA for the CDR3 is TGTGCCAGCAGCCCGGGAGGGGACATGAACACTGAAGCTTTCTTT. Protein product: CASSPGGDMNTEAFF.

This clone was picked up one time. The V and J genes are TRBV19 and TRBJ2-7; TRBD2 agrees at 11 bases. V shed 5 bases, J shed 6 bases, and the junction held 3 bases outside the gene matches. The CDR3 is 13 amino acids. The germline CDR1 and CDR2 sequences are LNHDA and SQIVND (reference sequence). In nucleotides, the CDR3 is TGTGCCAGTAGTTTTAGCGGGAGGGTCGAGCAGTACTTC. Its protein is CASSFSGRVEQYF.

The chain couples TRBV19 to TRBJ1-5; D possibly corresponds to TRBD1 (6 bases). The CDR3 runs to 14 residues. Per germline, CDR1 LNHDA and CDR2 SQIVND (reference sequence). Trimming removed 8 bases at V and 3 bases at J, with 14 bases between. The CDR3 sequence is CASSAGGYNQPQHF. The DNA of the CDR3 is TGTGCCAGTTCGGCGGGGGGCTACAATCAGCCCCAGCATTTT.

The V gene is TRBV6-1, the J gene TRBJ2-1; TRBD1 matches at 7 bases. The V gene end was trimmed by 1 base and the J gene end by 3 bases; junction bases not matched to a gene: 6. Germline V lookup: CDR1 MNHNS, CDR2 SASEGT. CDR3 length: 16 residues. The CDR3 region is CASSEVEDRDYNEQFF. As DNA, the CDR3 is TGTGCCAGCAGTGAAGTGGAAGACAGGGACTACAATGAGCAGTTCTTC.

The chain employs TRBV3-1 (or the pseudogene TRBV3-2) and TRBJ1-6; D is possibly TRBD1 (5 bases). Germline V lookup: CDR1 LGHDT, CDR2 YNNKEL (reference sequence). V was pared by 1 base and J by 9 bases, with 16 bases between. This CDR3 region has 16 residues. The CDR3 region is CASSQVGQGRGSPLHF. CDR3 nucleotides: TGTGCCAGCAGCCAAGTGGGTCAGGGAAGGGGTTCACCCCTCCACTTT.

V and J are TRBV19 and TRBJ2-6, with 7 bases that match TRBD1. The CDR3 is made up of 17 amino acids. The V gene end was trimmed by 5 bases and the J gene end by 1 base; junction bases not matched to a gene: 8. The V gene's germline CDR1 is LNHDA and CDR2 SQIVND (reference sequence). CDR3 sequence reads: CASSPPGQPSGANVLTF. As DNA, the CDR3 is TGTGCCAGTAGTCCACCGGGACAGCCTTCTGGGGCCAACGTCCTGACTTTC.

This clone was found a few times. The chain is built from TRBV10-2 and TRBJ2-5, with 9 bases matching TRBD2. The V and J ends lost 7 bases and 4 bases, in that order; junction bases with no gene match: 10. The CDR3 loop spans 15 amino acids. From germline, CDR1 is WSHSY and CDR2 SAAADI. DNA of the CDR3: TGCGCCAGCACCTTAGGACTAGCGCGAGGAGAGACCCAGTACTTC. This codes for CASTLGLARGETQYF.

CDR3 protein: CASSNTRRMNTEAFF. As DNA, the CDR3 is TGTGCCAGTAGTAACACCAGGCGCATGAACACTGAAGCTTTCTTT. V is TRBV19 and J is TRBJ1-1; no clear D. The V and J ends lost 4 bases and 0 bases respectively, with 12 bases between them. The CDR3 length is 15 residues. From germline, CDR1 is LNHDA and CDR2 SQIVND (reference sequence).

The chain combines TRBV2 with TRBJ2-1, with TRBD2 identical over 8 bases. CDR1 is SNHLY and CDR2 is FYNNEI in the germline V gene. The V segment lost 5 bases and the J segment 5 bases; nucleotides outside the gene matches: 2. The CDR3 spans 13 residues. CDR3: CASSRLANNEQFF. The CDR3 DNA reads as TGTGCCAGCAGTAGACTAGCGAACAATGAGCAGTTCTTC.

V is TRBV14 and J is TRBJ1-6; D is ambiguous. The CDR3 has 13 amino acids. Germline lookup yields CDR1 SGHDN and CDR2 FVKESK. V lost 2 bases and J lost 10, with 9 bases in between. Written as DNA, the CDR3 is TGTGCCAGCAGCCAAACCTCAGGCTCACCCCTCCACTTT. It is translated as CASSQTSGSPLHF.